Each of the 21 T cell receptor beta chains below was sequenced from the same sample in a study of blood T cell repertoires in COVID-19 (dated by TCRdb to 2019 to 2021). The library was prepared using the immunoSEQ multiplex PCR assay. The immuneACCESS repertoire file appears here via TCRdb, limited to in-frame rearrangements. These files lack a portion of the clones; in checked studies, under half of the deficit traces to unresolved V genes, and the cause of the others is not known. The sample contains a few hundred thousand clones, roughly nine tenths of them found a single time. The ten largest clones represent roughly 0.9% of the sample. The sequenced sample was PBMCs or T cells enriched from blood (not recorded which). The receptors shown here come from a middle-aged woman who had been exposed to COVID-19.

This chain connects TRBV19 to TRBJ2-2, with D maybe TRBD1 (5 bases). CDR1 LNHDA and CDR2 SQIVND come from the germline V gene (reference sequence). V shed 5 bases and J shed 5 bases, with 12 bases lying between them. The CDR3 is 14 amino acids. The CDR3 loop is CASSWERGTGELFF. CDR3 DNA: TGTGCCAGTAGTTGGGAAAGGGGAACCGGGGAGCTGTTTTTT.

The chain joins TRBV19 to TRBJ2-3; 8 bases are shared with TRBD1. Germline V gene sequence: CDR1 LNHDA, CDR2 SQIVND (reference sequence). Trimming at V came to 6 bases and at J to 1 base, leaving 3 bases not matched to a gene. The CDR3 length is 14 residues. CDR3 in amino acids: CASRQTGGTDTQYF. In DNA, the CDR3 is TGTGCCAGTAGACAGACAGGGGGCACAGATACGCAGTATTTT.

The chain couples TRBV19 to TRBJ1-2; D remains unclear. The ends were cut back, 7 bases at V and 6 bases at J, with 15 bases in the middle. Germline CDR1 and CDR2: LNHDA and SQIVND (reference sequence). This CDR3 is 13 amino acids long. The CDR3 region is CASKNLIGDGYTF. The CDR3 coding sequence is TGTGCCAGTAAAAACTTGATTGGAGATGGCTACACCTTC.

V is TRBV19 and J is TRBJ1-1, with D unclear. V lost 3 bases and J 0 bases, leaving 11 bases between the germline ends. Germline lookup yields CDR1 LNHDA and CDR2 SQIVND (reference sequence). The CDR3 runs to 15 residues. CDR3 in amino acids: CASSIHGALNTEAFF. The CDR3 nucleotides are TGTGCCAGTAGTATCCACGGAGCTCTGAACACTGAAGCTTTCTTT.

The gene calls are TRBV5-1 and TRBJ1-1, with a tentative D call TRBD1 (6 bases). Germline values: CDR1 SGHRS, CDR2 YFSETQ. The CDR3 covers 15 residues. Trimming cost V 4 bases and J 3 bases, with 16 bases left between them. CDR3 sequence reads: CASSTLRGADTEAFF. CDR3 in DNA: TGCGCCAGCAGCACACTACGGGGGGCGGACACTGAAGCTTTCTTT.

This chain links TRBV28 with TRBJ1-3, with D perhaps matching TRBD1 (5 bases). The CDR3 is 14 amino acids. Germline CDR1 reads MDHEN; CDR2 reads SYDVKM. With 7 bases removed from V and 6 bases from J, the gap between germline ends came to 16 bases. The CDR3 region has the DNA TGTGCCAGCATTCAATCCGGGACTCTAAACACCATATATTTT. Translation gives CASIQSGTLNTIYF.

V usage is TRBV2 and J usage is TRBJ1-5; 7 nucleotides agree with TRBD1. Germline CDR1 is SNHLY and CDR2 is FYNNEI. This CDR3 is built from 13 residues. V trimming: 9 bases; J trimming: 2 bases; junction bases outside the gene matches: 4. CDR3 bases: TGTGCCAGTACAGGGGATGGCAATCAGCCCCAGCATTTT. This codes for CASTGDGNQPQHF.

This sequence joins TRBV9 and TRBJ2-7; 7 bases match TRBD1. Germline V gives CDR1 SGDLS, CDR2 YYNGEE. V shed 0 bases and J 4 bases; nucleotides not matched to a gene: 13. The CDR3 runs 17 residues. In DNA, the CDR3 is TGTGCCAGCAGCGTAGGAGGGGGCGGCGGGCCGGGGTACGAGCAGTACTTC. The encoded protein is CASSVGGGGGPGYEQYF.

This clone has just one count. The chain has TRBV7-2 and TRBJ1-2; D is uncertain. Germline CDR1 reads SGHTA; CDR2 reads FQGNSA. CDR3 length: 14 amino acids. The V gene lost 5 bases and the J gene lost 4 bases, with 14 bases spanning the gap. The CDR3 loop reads CASSLDQGSYGYTF. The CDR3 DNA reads TGTGCCAGCAGCCTGGACCAAGGGAGCTATGGCTACACCTTC.

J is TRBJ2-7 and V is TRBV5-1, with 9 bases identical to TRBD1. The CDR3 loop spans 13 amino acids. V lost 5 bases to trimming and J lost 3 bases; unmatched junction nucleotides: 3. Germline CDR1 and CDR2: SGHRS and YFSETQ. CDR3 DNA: TGCGCCAGCAGTCGACAGGGGGACTACGAGCAGTACTTC. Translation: CASSRQGDYEQYF.

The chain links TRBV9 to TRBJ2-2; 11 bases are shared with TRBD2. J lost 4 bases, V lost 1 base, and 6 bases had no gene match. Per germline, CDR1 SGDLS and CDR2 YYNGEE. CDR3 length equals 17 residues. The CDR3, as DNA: TGTGCCAGCAGCGTACTAGCGGGGGGCACCGTCACCGGGGAGCTGTTTTTT. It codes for CASSVLAGGTVTGELFF. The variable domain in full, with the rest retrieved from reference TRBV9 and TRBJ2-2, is DSGVTQTPKHLITATGQRVTLRCSPRSGDLSVYWYQQSLDQGLQFLIQYYNGEERAKGNILERFSAQQFPDLHSELNLSSLELGDSALYFCASSVLAGGTVTGELFFGEGSRLTVL.

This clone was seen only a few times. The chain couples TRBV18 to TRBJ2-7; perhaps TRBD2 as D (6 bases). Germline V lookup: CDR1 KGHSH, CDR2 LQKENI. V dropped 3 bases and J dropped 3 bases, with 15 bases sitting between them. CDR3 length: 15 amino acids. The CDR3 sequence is CASSPPGLQFYEQYF. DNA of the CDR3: TGTGCCAGCTCACCTCCGGGACTGCAGTTCTACGAGCAGTACTTC.

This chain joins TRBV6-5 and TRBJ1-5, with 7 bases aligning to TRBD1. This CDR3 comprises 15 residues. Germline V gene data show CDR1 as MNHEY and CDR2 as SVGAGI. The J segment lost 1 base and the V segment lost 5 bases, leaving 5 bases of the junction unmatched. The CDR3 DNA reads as TGTGCCAGCAGTCAAACAGGGGCGAGCAATCAGCCCCAGCATTTT. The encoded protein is CASSQTGASNQPQHF.

Written as DNA, the CDR3 is TGTGCCAGCAGCCCCCGGGACAGGAATCAGCCCCAGCATTTT. This translates into CASSPRDRNQPQHF. This chain links TRBV5-4 with TRBJ1-5; TRBD1 matches 8 bases. The CDR3 totals 14 residues. Looked up from germline, CDR1 is SGHNT and CDR2 is YYREEE (reference sequence). Trimming removed 4 bases from V and 4 bases from J; junction bases left unmatched: 4.

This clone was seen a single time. The CDR3 bases are TGTGCCAGCAGTCCCGGCCGGGCAACTAATGAAAAACTGTTTTTT. Its protein is CASSPGRATNEKLFF. The V call is TRBV7-9, the J call TRBJ1-4; D uncertain. V was pared by 6 bases and J by 0 bases, with 11 bases between. The CDR3 has 15 amino acids. Germline loops: CDR1 SEHNR, CDR2 FQNEAQ (reference sequence).

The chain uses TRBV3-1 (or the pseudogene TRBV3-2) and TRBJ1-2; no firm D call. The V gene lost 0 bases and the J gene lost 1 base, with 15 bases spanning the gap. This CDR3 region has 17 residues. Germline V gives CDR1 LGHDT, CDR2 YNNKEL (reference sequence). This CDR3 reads CASSQDRRAGINYGYTF. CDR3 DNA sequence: TGTGCCAGCAGCCAAGATCGGAGGGCCGGGATTAACTATGGCTACACCTTC.

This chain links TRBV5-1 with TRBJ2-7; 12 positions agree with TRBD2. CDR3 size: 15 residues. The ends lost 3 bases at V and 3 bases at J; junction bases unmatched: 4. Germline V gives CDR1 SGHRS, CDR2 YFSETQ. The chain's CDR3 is CASSSGLAGIYEQYF. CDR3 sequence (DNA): TGCGCCAGCAGCTCAGGACTAGCGGGAATCTACGAGCAGTACTTC.

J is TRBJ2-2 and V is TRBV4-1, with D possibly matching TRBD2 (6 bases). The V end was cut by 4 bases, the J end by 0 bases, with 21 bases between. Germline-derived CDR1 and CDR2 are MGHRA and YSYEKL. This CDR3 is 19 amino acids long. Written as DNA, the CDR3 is TGCGCCAGCAGCCGGTTCCATGGGGCTAGCGTTTCGAACACCGGGGAGCTGTTTTTT. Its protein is CASSRFHGASVSNTGELFF.

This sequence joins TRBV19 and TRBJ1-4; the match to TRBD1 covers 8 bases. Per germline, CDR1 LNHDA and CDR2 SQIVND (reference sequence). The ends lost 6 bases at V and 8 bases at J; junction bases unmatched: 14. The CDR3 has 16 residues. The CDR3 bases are TGTGCCAGTAGACTAGCTCTGGGGACAGGAGACGAAAAACTGTTTTTT. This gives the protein CASRLALGTGDEKLFF.

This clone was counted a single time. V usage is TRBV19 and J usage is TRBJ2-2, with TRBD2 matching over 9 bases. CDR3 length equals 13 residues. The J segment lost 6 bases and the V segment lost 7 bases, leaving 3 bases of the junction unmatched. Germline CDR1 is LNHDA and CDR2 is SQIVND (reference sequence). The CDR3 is CASKIAGAGELFF. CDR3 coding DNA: TGTGCCAGTAAGATAGCGGGAGCCGGGGAGCTGTTTTTT.

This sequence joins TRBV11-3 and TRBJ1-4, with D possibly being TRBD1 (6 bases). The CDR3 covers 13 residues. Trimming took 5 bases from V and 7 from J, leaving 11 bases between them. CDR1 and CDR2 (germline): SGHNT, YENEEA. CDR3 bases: TGTGCCAGCAGCCCGGACAGAATTGAAAAACTGTTTTTT. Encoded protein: CASSPDRIEKLFF.